A single sample gave rise to the 20 T cell receptor beta chains below, sequenced in a study of blood T cell repertoires in COVID-19. The method was immunoSEQ multiplex PCR; TCRdb's version includes in-frame clones alone and lacks a portion of them. The sample consists of about 200,000 clones, around 81% of them appearing once. The source material was peripheral blood. These receptors all come from a woman aged 70-85 years with acute or convalescent COVID-19.

This chain uses TRBV27 with TRBJ2-1; 10 nucleotides match TRBD2. CDR1 and CDR2 from the germline V gene are MNHEY and SMNVEV (reference sequence). The CDR3 sequence is 19 residues long. V gave up 5 bases and J gave up 4 bases; unmatched junction bases: 17. CDR3 coding DNA: TGTGCCAGCAGTCCTCGGACTAGCGGCAGTTCTTCCCCATACAATGAGCAGTTCTTC. Protein: CASSPRTSGSSSPYNEQFF.

The rearrangement joins TRBV5-4 to TRBJ2-2; D is ambiguous. The germline V gene has CDR1 SGHNT and CDR2 YYREEE (reference sequence). The CDR3 covers 14 residues. V lost 4 bases and J 1 base, leaving 8 bases between the germline ends. CDR3 region: CASSTVKNTGELFF. The CDR3 DNA reads TGTGCCAGCAGCACAGTCAAGAACACCGGGGAGCTGTTTTTT.

V and J are TRBV7-9 and TRBJ1-2; D is unresolved. Germline lookup yields CDR1 SEHNR and CDR2 FQNEAQ (reference sequence). Between the trimmed V and J ends, which lost 9 bases and 5 bases, there was a span of 10 bases. The CDR3 runs 11 residues. CDR3 loop: CASSSGYGYTF. The CDR3 region has the DNA TGTGCCAGTTCGTCGGGTTATGGCTACACCTTC. Using reference TRBV7-9 and TRBJ1-2 for the parts outside the CDR3, the full variable domain is DTGVSQNPRHKITKRGQNVTFRCDPISEHNRLYWYRQTLGQGPEFLTYFQNEAQLEKSRLLSDRFSAERPKGSFSTLEIQRTEQGDSAMYLCASSSGYGYTFGSGTRLTVV.

The CDR3 reads CASMFGTAPNQPQHF. CDR3 DNA: TGCGCCAGCATGTTCGGGACAGCTCCCAATCAGCCCCAGCATTTT. The V gene is TRBV10-2, the J gene TRBJ1-5; TRBD1 agrees at 7 bases. CDR3 length: 15 amino acids. With V trimmed by 7 bases and J by 3 bases, 9 bases remained unmatched. Germline CDR1 and CDR2: WSHSY and SAAADI.

The chain carries TRBV19 and TRBJ1-1, with 7 positions matching TRBD1. Germline CDR1 LNHDA, CDR2 SQIVND (reference sequence). V lost 0 bases and J lost 4; bases outside the gene matches: 2. The CDR3 is made up of 14 amino acids. Here the CDR3 DNA reads TGTGCCAGTAGTATAGAAGGGGGCAGCACTGAAGCTTTCTTT. Protein sequence: CASSIEGGSTEAFF.

This sequence joins TRBV28 and TRBJ1-2; maybe TRBD1 (6 bases). The germline V gene encodes CDR1 MDHEN and CDR2 SYDVKM. V shed 3 bases and J shed 5 bases, with 13 bases lying between them. CDR3 length: 14 amino acids. The CDR3 region has the DNA TGTGCCAGCAGTTTCCTGGGGGCAGATTATGGCTACACCTTC. This translates into CASSFLGADYGYTF.

The chain couples TRBV5-1 to TRBJ2-5; 8 bases line up with TRBD2. Germline CDR1 reads SGHRS; CDR2 reads YFSETQ. The CDR3 runs to 15 residues. The trim removed 2 bases at V and 0 bases at J, leaving 3 bases unmatched. CDR3 region: CASSFETSDQETQYF. The CDR3 DNA reads TGCGCCAGCAGCTTTGAGACTAGCGACCAAGAGACCCAGTACTTC.

The chain couples TRBV6-4 to TRBJ1-6; 9 nucleotides align to TRBD1. The J segment lost 8 bases and the V segment lost 4 bases, leaving 3 bases of the junction unmatched. There are 14 residues in the CDR3. Germline V gives CDR1 MRHNA, CDR2 SNTAGT. The CDR3 loop is CASSADRGDSPLHF. The DNA of the CDR3 is TGTGCCAGCAGTGCGGACAGGGGAGATTCACCCCTCCACTTT.

This chain joins TRBV18 and TRBJ2-6; possibly TRBD1 for D (6 bases). Trimming cost V 3 bases and J 0 bases, with 12 bases left between them. CDR1 and CDR2 from the germline V gene are KGHSH and LQKENI. This CDR3 comprises 17 residues. The CDR3 DNA sequence: TGTGCCAGCTCACCGGCCAGGGGTAACTCTGGGGCCAACGTCCTGACTTTC. It codes for CASSPARGNSGANVLTF.

The chain joins TRBV11-2 to TRBJ2-2; possible D gene TRBD2, 6 bases. The CDR3 consists of 16 residues. Trimming removed 5 bases at V and 6 bases at J, with 19 bases between. Germline CDR1 SGHAT, CDR2 FQNNGV. The CDR3 coding sequence is TGTGCCAGCAGCCCCCGACTAGATTTTGTCTCCGGGGAGCTGTTTTTT. Encoded protein: CASSPRLDFVSGELFF.

This clone appeared a few times. J is TRBJ2-4 and V is TRBV7-9, with 7 bases lining up with TRBD2. The CDR3 has 14 amino acids. The junction had 5 bases not matched to a gene; V was cut back by 1 base and J by 8 bases. CDR1 and CDR2 from the germline V gene are SEHNR and FQNEAQ (reference sequence). The CDR3 spells CASSLGAGADIQYF. CDR3 coding DNA: TGTGCCAGCAGCTTAGGGGCGGGAGCTGACATTCAGTACTTC. Looking up the rest from reference TRBV7-9 and TRBJ2-4 gives the full variable domain: DTGVSQNPRHKITKRGQNVTFRCDPISEHNRLYWYRQTLGQGPEFLTYFQNEAQLEKSRLLSDRFSAERPKGSFSTLEIQRTEQGDSAMYLCASSLGAGADIQYFGAGTRLSVL.

This clone was seen a few times. The rearrangement links TRBV7-8 to TRBJ2-7; 12 bases line up with TRBD1. The CDR3 is 15 amino acids. V shed 2 bases, J shed 7 bases, and the junction held 6 bases outside the gene matches. Germline V lookup: CDR1 SGHVS, CDR2 FQNEAQ. CDR3 sequence (DNA): TGTGCCAGCAGCTTATGGGGACAGGGGGCGCGGGAGCAGTACTTC. Its translation: CASSLWGQGAREQYF.

This chain connects TRBV5-4 to TRBJ2-3; 12 nucleotides agree with TRBD2. V shed 4 bases and J 5 bases; nucleotides not matched to a gene: 8. Looked up from germline, CDR1 is SGHNT and CDR2 is YYREEE (reference sequence). This CDR3 has 16 amino acids. The CDR3, as DNA: TGTGCCAGCAGCGAGACTAGCGGGAGCGTTAGAGATACGCAGTATTTT. This encodes CASSETSGSVRDTQYF.

The chain has TRBV19 and TRBJ2-5; 9 bases agree with TRBD2. There are 16 residues in the CDR3. Trimming took 6 bases from V and 4 from J; bases not matched to a gene: 12. The germline gives CDR1 LNHDA, CDR2 SQIVND (reference sequence). Here the CDR3 reads CASSNLGREGGETQYF. CDR3 DNA sequence: TGTGCCAGTAGCAACTTAGGGCGGGAGGGAGGAGAGACCCAGTACTTC.

The chain is built from TRBV24-1 and TRBJ2-5, with 9 bases fitting TRBD1. Germline CDR1 is KGHDR and CDR2 is SFDVKD. CDR3 size: 15 residues. With 4 bases clipped from V and 3 bases from J, the junction kept 5 bases outside the gene matches. The CDR3 DNA reads as TGTGCCACCAGTGAGCCGGGGACAGGGAAAGAGACCCAGTACTTC. It translates to CATSEPGTGKETQYF.

This rearrangement joins TRBV27 to TRBJ1-2, with 10 bases identical to TRBD1. Germline assignment: CDR1 MNHEY and CDR2 SMNVEV (reference sequence). The CDR3 contains 14 residues. Trimming removed 4 bases from V and 8 bases from J; junction bases left unmatched: 7. This CDR3 reads CASSSGTGARGYTF. In DNA form, the CDR3 reads TGTGCCAGCAGTTCGGGGACAGGGGCGAGAGGCTACACCTTC.

The chain couples TRBV18 to TRBJ2-1; 10 nucleotides line up with TRBD2. The CDR3 length is 16 residues. The V and J ends lost 3 bases and 3 bases, in that order; junction bases with no gene match: 5. The V gene's germline CDR1 is KGHSH and CDR2 LQKENI. The CDR3 region has the DNA TGTGCCAGCTCACCCTGGACTAGCGGAGGCTACAATGAGCAGTTCTTC. Translation gives CASSPWTSGGYNEQFF. Variable domain in full (rest from reference TRBV18 and TRBJ2-1): NAGVMQNPRHLVRRRGQEARLRCSPMKGHSHVYWYRQLPEEGLKFMVYLQKENIIDESGMPKERFSAEFPKEGPSILRIQQVVRGDSAAYFCASSPWTSGGYNEQFFGPGTRLTVL.

This chain joins TRBV18 and TRBJ1-1; D call uncertain. V gave up 3 bases and J gave up 4 bases, with 3 bases separating them. The germline V gene encodes CDR1 KGHSH and CDR2 LQKENI. The CDR3 totals 11 residues. The DNA of the CDR3 is TGTGCCAGCTCACCCGGCACTGAAGCTTTCTTT. This sequence encodes CASSPGTEAFF.

This clone was seen only a few times. The rearrangement uses TRBV6-4 and TRBJ2-3; 7 bases align to TRBD2. Germline CDR1 MRHNA, CDR2 SNTAGT. V was clipped by 5 bases and J by 5 bases; unmatched bases: 13. The CDR3 spans 16 residues. CDR3 in DNA: TGTGCCAGCAGTCTAGGAACGGGGAGGGGCGAAGATACGCAGTATTTT. This gives the protein CASSLGTGRGEDTQYF.

This chain connects TRBV28 to TRBJ2-3; D perhaps matches TRBD2 (6 bases). The CDR3 covers 15 residues. The ends were cut back, 4 bases at V and 4 bases at J, with 15 bases in the middle. Looked up from germline, CDR1 is MDHEN and CDR2 is SYDVKM. The CDR3: CASSSWDSFADTQYF. CDR3 sequence (DNA): TGTGCCAGCAGTTCTTGGGACTCCTTCGCAGATACGCAGTATTTT.